This T cell receptor beta chain originates from a study of blood T cell repertoires in COVID-19. Study background: Both acute and convalescent COVID-19 samples were obtained from the United States, Italy and Spain. The cDNA or gDNA used as material had been derived from T cells, B-cell-depleted T cells, or PBMCs.

In the authors' methods: How many nucleated cells were present was estimated from reference gene primer amplification. The method was immunoSEQ multiplex PCR; TCRdb's version includes in-frame clones alone and lacks a portion of them. V, J and clone size are taken as reported in that table, and D and trimming were inferred from the DNA itself. The sample contains tens of thousands of clones, 75% to 95% of which appear only once. The CDR3 extends over 14 amino acids. Trimming stripped 6 bases from V and 0 bases from J, with 10 bases between. CDR1 and CDR2 (germline): LGHDT, YNNKEL (reference sequence).

This chain joins TRBV3-1 (or the pseudogene TRBV3-2) and TRBJ2-3; D possibly corresponds to TRBD1 (6 bases). Sequences were obtained from peripheral blood. This sequence was found in a woman in her 50s in a cohort sampled during active COVID-19. CDR3 in DNA: TGTGCCAGCAGTCGACAGGTTAGCACAGATACGCAGTATTTT. This codes for CASSRQVSTDTQYF.